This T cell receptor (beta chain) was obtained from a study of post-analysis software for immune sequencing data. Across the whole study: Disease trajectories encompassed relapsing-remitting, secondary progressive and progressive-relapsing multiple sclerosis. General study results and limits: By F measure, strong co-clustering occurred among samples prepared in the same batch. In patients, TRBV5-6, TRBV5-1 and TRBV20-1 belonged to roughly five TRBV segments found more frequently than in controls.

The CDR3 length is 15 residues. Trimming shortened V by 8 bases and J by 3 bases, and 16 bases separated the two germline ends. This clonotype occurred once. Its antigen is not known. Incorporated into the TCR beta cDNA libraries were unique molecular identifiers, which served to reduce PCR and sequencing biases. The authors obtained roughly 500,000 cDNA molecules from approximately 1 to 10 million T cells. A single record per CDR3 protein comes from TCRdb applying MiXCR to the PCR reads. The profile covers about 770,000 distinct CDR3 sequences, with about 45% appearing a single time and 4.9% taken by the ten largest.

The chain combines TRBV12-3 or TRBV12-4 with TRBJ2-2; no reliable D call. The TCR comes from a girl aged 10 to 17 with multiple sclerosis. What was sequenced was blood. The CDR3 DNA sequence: TGTGCCAGCGCTTGCAGTAGGGCGGACACCGGGGAGCTGTTTTTT. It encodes CASACSRADTGELFF.